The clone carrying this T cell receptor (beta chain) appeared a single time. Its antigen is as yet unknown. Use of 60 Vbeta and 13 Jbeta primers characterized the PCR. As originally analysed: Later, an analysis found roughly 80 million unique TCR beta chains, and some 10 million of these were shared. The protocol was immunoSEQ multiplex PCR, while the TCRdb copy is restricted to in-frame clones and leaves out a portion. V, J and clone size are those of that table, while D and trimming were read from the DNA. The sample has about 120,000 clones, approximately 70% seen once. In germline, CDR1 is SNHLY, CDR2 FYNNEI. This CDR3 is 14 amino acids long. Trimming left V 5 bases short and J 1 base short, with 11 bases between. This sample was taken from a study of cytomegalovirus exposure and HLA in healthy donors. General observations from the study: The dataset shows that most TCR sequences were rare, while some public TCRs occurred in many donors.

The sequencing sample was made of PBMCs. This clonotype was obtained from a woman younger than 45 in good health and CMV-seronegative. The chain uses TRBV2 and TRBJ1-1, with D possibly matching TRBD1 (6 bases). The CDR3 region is CASSLGGKNTEAFF. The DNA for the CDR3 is TGTGCCAGCAGTTTAGGGGGAAAGAACACTGAAGCTTTCTTT.